This is a list of T cell receptor beta chains from one sample in a study of sequential checkpoint blockade in melanoma. Data came from immunoSEQ multiplex PCR; TCRdb stores just in-frame clones and leaves some out. In the table there are hundreds of clones, 25% of which are singletons. The sequencing here drew on tumor tissue (inferred from file names), taken from a patient given nivolumab and ipilimumab in sequence. All receptors derive from a human donor with melanoma. CDR3s include the opening cysteine and the closing phenylalanine or tryptophan. The order of the fields is CDR3 protein, CDR3 DNA, J gene, D gene, clone size, V gene. A D gene is named only where the DNA matches it firmly. Clone size is stated in some rows and not others, as once, few, many or a class when expanded.

CDR3aa: CASSYSEQGIYGYTF
CDR3nt: TGTGCCAGCAGTTACTCGGAACAGGGAATCTATGGCTACACCTTC
j_gene: TRBJ1-2
d_gene: .
abundance: .
v_gene: TRBV6-8

CDR3aa: CASSYPGQGQPQHF
CDR3nt: TGTGCCAGCAGTTACCCGGGACAGGGGCAGCCCCAGCATTTT
j_gene: TRBJ1-5
d_gene: TRBD1
abundance: .
v_gene: TRBV6-8

CDR3aa: CASTSSGYTEAFF
CDR3nt: TGTGCCAGCACCTCCTCAGGGTATACTGAAGCTTTCTTT
j_gene: TRBJ1-1
d_gene: .
abundance: few
v_gene: TRBV9

CDR3aa: CASSQGRREQFF
CDR3nt: TGTGCCAGCAGCCAAGGGCGACGTGAGCAGTTCTTC
j_gene: TRBJ2-1
d_gene: .
abundance: .
v_gene: TRBV14

CDR3aa: CASSMGQGVDTQYF
CDR3nt: TGTGCCAGTAGTATGGGACAGGGAGTAGATACGCAGTATTTT
j_gene: TRBJ2-3
d_gene: TRBD1
abundance: few
v_gene: TRBV19

CDR3aa: CASSTPGGVFIPLHF
CDR3nt: TGTGCCAGCAGTACCCCAGGGGGCGTCTTTATTCCCCTCCACTTT
j_gene: TRBJ1-6
d_gene: TRBD1
abundance: few
v_gene: TRBV6-8

CDR3aa: CASSPLGQSSYNEQFF
CDR3nt: TGTGCCAGCTCACCACTGGGGCAGAGCTCCTACAATGAGCAGTTCTTC
j_gene: TRBJ2-1
d_gene: .
abundance: once
v_gene: TRBV18

CDR3aa: CASSFSSGGVNEQFF
CDR3nt: TGTGCCAGCAGTTTCTCTAGCGGGGGGGTCAATGAGCAGTTCTTC
j_gene: TRBJ2-1
d_gene: TRBD2
abundance: few
v_gene: TRBV6-8

CDR3aa: CATSRGTAPVYGYTF
CDR3nt: TGTGCCACCAGCAGGGGGACAGCCCCTGTCTATGGCTACACCTTC
j_gene: TRBJ1-2
d_gene: TRBD1
abundance: .
v_gene: TRBV15

CDR3aa: CASSTRLGRTGTDTQYF
CDR3nt: TGTGCCAGCAGCACCCGCTTGGGAAGGACGGGCACAGATACGCAGTATTTT
j_gene: TRBJ2-3
d_gene: .
abundance: medium-sized
v_gene: TRBV9

CDR3aa: CSVVETSDTQYF
CDR3nt: TGCAGCGTTGTTGAGACCTCAGATACGCAGTATTTT
j_gene: TRBJ2-3
d_gene: .
abundance: .
v_gene: TRBV29-1

CDR3aa: CASNTVSGYGYTF
CDR3nt: TGTGCCAGTAACACAGTCTCCGGCTATGGCTACACCTTC
j_gene: TRBJ1-2
d_gene: .
abundance: .
v_gene: TRBV19

CDR3aa: CASSDPPSASSYNEQFF
CDR3nt: TGTGCCAGCAGTGATCCTCCCAGCGCAAGCTCCTACAATGAGCAGTTCTTC
j_gene: TRBJ2-1
d_gene: .
abundance: .
v_gene: TRBV25-1

CDR3aa: CASALSDTAWNSPLHF
CDR3nt: TGTGCCAGCGCCTTGTCTGATACGGCCTGGAATTCACCCCTCCACTTT
j_gene: TRBJ1-6
d_gene: .
abundance: medium-sized
v_gene: TRBV9

CDR3aa: CASSLGRGQTIVYEQFF
CDR3nt: TGTGCCAGCAGCTTGGGGAGGGGACAAACAATTGTCTATGAGCAGTTCTTC
j_gene: TRBJ2-1
d_gene: .
abundance: .
v_gene: TRBV7-5

CDR3aa: CASSFEGGTEAFF
CDR3nt: TGTGCCAGCAGCTTCGAGGGGGGAACTGAAGCTTTCTTT
j_gene: TRBJ1-1
d_gene: .
abundance: few
v_gene: TRBV7-2

CDR3aa: CASSLDPHGTGAGTYNEQFF
CDR3nt: TGTGCCAGCAGCTTAGATCCCCACGGGACAGGGGCCGGGACCTACAATGAGCAGTTCTTC
j_gene: TRBJ2-1
d_gene: TRBD1
abundance: large
v_gene: TRBV11-3

CDR3aa: CASSHASGIGEQFF
CDR3nt: TGTGCCAGTAGTCATGCTAGCGGGATAGGTGAGCAGTTCTTC
j_gene: TRBJ2-1
d_gene: TRBD2
abundance: .
v_gene: TRBV19

CDR3aa: CASSLVPGHLNTEAFF
CDR3nt: TGTGCCAGCAGCTTAGTCCCGGGACACTTGAACACTGAAGCTTTCTTT
j_gene: TRBJ1-1
d_gene: .
abundance: few
v_gene: TRBV11-3

CDR3aa: CASSYFGAGLSQETQYF
CDR3nt: TGTGCCAGCAGTTACTTTGGGGCAGGGTTATCCCAAGAGACCCAGTACTTC
j_gene: TRBJ2-5
d_gene: .
abundance: few
v_gene: TRBV6-8

CDR3aa: CASSLSGAGGLSGANVLTF
CDR3nt: TGTGCCAGCAGTTTATCAGGGGCGGGAGGGCTCTCTGGGGCCAACGTCCTGACTTTC
j_gene: TRBJ2-6
d_gene: TRBD2
abundance: .
v_gene: TRBV28

CDR3aa: CAWRGHSDEQYF
CDR3nt: TGTGCCTGGAGGGGGCATAGTGACGAGCAGTACTTC
j_gene: TRBJ2-7
d_gene: .
abundance: .
v_gene: TRBV30

CDR3aa: CASSAPPWDRTDDTGELFF
CDR3nt: TGTGCCAGCAGCGCACCCCCCTGGGACAGGACCGATGACACCGGGGAGCTGTTTTTT
j_gene: TRBJ2-2
d_gene: TRBD1
abundance: .
v_gene: TRBV11-3

CDR3aa: CASSLSEGGRANYGYTF
CDR3nt: TGCGCCAGCAGCTTGTCCGAAGGGGGGCGAGCTAACTATGGCTACACCTTC
j_gene: TRBJ1-2
d_gene: .
abundance: .
v_gene: TRBV5-1

CDR3aa: CASNGAGENSPLHF
CDR3nt: TGTGCCAGCAATGGGGCAGGGGAAAATTCACCCCTCCACTTT
j_gene: TRBJ1-6
d_gene: .
abundance: .
v_gene: TRBV6-8

CDR3aa: CASSRDATNEKLFF
CDR3nt: TGTGCCAGCAGTCGAGATGCAACTAATGAAAAACTGTTTTTT
j_gene: TRBJ1-4
d_gene: .
abundance: few
v_gene: TRBV6-8

CDR3aa: CAWSPGGTNTEAFF
CDR3nt: TGTGCCTGGAGTCCGGGTGGGACGAACACTGAAGCTTTCTTT
j_gene: TRBJ1-1
d_gene: .
abundance: .
v_gene: TRBV30